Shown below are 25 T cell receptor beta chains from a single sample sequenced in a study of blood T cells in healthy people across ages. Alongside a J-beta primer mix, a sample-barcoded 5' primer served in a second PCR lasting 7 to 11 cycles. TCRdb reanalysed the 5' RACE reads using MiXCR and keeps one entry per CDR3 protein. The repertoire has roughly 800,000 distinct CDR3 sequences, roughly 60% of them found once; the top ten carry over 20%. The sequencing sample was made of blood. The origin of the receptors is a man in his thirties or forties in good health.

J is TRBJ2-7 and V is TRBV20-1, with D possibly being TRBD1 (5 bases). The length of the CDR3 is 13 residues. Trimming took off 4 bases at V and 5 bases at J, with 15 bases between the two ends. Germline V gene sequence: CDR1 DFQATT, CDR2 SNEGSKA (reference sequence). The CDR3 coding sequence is TGCAGTGCTAAGGGGTCCAATCGGGACGAGCAGTACTTC. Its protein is CSAKGSNRDEQYF.

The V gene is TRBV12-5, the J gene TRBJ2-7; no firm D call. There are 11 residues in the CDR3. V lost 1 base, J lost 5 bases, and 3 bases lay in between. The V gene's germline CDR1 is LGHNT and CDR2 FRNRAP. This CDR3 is CASGLADEQYF. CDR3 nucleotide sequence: TGTGCTAGTGGTTTGGCAGACGAGCAGTACTTC.

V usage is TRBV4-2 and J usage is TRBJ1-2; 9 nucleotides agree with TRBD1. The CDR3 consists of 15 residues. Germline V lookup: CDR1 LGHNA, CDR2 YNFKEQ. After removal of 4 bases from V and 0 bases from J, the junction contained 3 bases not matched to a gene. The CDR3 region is CASSRRQGANYGYTF. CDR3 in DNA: TGTGCCAGCAGCCGGAGACAGGGGGCTAACTATGGCTACACCTTC.

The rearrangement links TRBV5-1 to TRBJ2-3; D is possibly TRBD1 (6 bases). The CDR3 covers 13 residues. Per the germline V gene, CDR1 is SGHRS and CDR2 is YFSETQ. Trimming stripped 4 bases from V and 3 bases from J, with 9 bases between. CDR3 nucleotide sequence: TGCGCCAGCAGCACCGGACAGACAGATACGCAGTATTTT. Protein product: CASSTGQTDTQYF.

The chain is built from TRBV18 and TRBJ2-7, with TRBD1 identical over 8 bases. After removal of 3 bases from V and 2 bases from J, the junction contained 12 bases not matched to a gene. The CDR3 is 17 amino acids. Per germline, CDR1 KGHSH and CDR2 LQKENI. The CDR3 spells CASSPTVGQGKTYEQYF. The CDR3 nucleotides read TGTGCCAGCTCACCTACGGTTGGACAGGGAAAAACCTACGAGCAGTACTTC.

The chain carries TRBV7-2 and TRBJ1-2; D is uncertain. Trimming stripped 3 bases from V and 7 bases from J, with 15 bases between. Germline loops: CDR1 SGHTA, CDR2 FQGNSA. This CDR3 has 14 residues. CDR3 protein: CASSFPPASSGYTF. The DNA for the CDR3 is TGTGCCAGCAGCTTTCCCCCTGCATCGAGTGGCTACACCTTC.

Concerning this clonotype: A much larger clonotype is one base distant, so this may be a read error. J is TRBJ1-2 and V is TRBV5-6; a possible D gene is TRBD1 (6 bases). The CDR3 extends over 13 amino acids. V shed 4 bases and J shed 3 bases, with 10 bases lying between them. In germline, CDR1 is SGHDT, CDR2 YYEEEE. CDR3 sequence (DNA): TGTGCCAGCAGCCAAGGACAGCACTATGGCTACACCTTC. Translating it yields CASSQGQHYGYTF.

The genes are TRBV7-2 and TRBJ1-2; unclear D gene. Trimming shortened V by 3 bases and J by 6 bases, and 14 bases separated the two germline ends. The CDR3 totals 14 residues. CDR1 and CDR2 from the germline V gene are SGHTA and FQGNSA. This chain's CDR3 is CASSFYIPMDGYTF. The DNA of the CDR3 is TGTGCCAGCAGCTTTTATATCCCGATGGATGGCTACACCTTC.

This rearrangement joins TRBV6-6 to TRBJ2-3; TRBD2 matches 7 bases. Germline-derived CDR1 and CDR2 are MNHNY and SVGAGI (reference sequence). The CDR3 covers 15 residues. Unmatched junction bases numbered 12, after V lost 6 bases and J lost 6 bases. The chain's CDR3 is CASSPLAARGDTQYF. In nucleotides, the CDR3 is TGTGCCAGCAGCCCTCTAGCGGCGCGGGGGGATACGCAGTATTTT.

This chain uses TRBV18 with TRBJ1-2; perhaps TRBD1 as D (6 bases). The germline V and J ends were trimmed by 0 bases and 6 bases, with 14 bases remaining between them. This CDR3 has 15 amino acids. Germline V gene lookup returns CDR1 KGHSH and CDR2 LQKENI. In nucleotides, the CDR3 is TGTGCCAGCTCACCACCCCAGGGGCGTCTTGATGGCTACACCTTC. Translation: CASSPPQGRLDGYTF.

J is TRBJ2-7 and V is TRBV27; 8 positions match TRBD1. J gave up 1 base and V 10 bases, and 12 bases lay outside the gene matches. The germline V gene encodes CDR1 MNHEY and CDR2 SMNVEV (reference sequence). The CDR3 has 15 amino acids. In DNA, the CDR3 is TGTGCCACTACGGACAGGGCGATTTGGTCCTACGAGCAGTACTTC. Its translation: CATTDRAIWSYEQYF.

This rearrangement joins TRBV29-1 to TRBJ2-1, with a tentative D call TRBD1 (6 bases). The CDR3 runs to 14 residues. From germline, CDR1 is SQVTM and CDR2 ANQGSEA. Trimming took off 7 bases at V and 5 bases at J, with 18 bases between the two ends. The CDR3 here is CSAANQQGNNEQFF. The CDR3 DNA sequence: TGCAGCGCCGCGAACCAACAGGGCAACAATGAGCAGTTCTTC.

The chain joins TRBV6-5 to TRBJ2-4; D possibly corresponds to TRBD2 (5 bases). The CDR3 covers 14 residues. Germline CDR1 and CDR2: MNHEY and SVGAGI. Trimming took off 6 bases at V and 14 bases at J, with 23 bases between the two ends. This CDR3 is CASRSDAFGVSEYF. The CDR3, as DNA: TGTGCCAGCAGATCCGACGCATTCGGGGTTTCAGAGTACTTC.

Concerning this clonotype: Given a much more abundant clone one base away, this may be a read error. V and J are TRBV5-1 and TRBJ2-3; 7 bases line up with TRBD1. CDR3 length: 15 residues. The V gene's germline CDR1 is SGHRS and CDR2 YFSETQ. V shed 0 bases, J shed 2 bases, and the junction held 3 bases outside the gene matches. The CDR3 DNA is TGCGCCAGCAGCTTGGAGGACAGGAACACAGATACGCAGTATTTT. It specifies CASSLEDRNTDTQYF.

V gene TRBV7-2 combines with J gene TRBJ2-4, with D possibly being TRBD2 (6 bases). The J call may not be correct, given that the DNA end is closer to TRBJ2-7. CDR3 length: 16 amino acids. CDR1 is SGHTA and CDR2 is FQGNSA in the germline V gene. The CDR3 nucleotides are TGTGCCAGCAGCTTAGTGTTCGGTAGCGGATTATACGAGCAGTACTTC. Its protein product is CASSLVFGSGLYEQYF.

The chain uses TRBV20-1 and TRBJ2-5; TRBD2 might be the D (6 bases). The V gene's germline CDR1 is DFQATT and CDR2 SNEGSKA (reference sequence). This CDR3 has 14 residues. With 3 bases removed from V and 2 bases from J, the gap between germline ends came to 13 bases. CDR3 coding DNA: TGCAGTGCTAGCGGGGGAACCAGACAAGAGACCCAGTACTTC. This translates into CSASGGTRQETQYF.

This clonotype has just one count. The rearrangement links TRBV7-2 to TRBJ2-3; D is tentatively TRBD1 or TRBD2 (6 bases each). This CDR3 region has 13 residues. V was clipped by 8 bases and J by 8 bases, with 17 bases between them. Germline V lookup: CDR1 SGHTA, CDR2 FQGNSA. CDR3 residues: CASGNLGGGTQYF. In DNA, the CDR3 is TGTGCCAGCGGAAATCTGGGGGGCGGTACGCAGTATTTT.

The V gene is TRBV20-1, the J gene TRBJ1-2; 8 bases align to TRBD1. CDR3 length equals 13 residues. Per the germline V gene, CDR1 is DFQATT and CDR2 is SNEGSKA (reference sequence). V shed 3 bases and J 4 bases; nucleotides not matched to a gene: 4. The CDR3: CSARDRATYGYTF. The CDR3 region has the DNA TGCAGTGCTAGGGACAGGGCTACCTATGGCTACACCTTC.

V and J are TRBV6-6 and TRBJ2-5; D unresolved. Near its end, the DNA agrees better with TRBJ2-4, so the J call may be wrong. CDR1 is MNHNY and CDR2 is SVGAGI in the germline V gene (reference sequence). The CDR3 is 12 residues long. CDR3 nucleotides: TGTGCCAGCAGTGCACCAGTGGACATTCAGTACTTC. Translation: CASSAPVDIQYF.

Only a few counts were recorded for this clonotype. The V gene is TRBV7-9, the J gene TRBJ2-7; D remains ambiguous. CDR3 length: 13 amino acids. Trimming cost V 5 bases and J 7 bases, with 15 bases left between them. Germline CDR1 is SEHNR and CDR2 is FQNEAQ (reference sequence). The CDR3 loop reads CASSQTSLLEQYF. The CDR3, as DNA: TGTGCCAGCAGCCAGACCTCACTGTTGGAGCAGTACTTC.

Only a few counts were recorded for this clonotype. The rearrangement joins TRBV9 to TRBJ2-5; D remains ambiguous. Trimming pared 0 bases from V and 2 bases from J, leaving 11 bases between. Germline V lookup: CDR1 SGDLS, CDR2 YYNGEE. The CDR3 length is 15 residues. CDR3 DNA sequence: TGTGCCAGCAGCGTAGGGGCTATAAAACAAGAGACCCAGTACTTC. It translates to CASSVGAIKQETQYF.

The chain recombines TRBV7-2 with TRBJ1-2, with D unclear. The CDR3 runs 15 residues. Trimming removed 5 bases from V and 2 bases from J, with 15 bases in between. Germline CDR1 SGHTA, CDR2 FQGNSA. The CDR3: CASSPTPGYNYGYTF. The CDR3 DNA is TGTGCCAGCAGCCCAACCCCGGGGTACAACTATGGCTACACCTTC.

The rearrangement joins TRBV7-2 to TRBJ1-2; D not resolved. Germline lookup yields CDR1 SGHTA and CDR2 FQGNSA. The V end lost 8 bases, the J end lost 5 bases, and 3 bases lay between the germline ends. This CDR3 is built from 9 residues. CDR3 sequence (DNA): TGTGCCAGCGAATATGGCTACACCTTC. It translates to CASEYGYTF.

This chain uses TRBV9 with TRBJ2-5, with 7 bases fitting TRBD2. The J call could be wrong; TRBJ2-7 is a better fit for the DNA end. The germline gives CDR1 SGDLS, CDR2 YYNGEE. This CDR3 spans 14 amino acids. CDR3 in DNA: TGTGCCAGCAGCCCTAGCGGAAGTCCGGGCGAGCAGTACTTC. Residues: CASSPSGSPGEQYF.

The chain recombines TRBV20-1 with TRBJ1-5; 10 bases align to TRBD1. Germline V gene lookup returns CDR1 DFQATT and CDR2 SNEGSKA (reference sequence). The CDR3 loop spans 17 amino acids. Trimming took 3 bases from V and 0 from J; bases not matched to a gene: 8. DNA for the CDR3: TGCAGTGCTAGGGCCGGGACAGGGGTTGTTAGCAATCAGCCCCAGCATTTT. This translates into CSARAGTGVVSNQPQHF.